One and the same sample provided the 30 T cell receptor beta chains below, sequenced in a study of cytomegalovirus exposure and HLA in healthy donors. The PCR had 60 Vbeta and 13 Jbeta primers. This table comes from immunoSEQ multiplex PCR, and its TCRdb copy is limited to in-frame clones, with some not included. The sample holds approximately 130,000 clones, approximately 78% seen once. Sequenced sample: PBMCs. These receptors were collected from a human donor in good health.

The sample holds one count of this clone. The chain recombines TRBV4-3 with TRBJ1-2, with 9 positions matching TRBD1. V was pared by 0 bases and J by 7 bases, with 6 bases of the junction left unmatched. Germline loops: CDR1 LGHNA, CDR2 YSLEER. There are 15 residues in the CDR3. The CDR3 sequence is CASSQDGPGQGGYTF. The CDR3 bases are TGCGCCAGCAGCCAAGATGGGCCGGGACAGGGTGGCTACACCTTC.

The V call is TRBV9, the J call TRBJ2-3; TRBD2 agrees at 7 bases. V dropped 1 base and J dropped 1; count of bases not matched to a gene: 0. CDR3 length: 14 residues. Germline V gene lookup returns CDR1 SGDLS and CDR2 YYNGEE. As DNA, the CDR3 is TGTGCCAGCAGCGTACGGGAGGGCACAGATACGCAGTATTTT. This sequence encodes CASSVREGTDTQYF.

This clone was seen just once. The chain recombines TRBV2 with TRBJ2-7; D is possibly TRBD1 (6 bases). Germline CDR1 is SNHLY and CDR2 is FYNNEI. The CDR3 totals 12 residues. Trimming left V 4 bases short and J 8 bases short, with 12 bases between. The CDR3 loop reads CASSGTGYKQYF. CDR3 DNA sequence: TGTGCCAGCAGTGGCACAGGGTACAAGCAGTACTTC.

CDR3 amino acids: CASSLVGRATNEKLFF. The CDR3 DNA sequence: TGCGCCAGCAGCTTGGTTGGGCGGGCAACTAATGAAAAACTGTTTTTT. This chain uses TRBV5-1 with TRBJ1-4; unclear D gene. This CDR3 is 16 amino acids long. The ends were cut back, 0 bases at V and 0 bases at J, with 9 bases in the middle. CDR1 is SGHRS, CDR2 YFSETQ, per germline. The entire variable domain, with the rest obtained from reference TRBV5-1 and TRBJ1-4, is as follows: KAGVTQTPRYLIKTRGQQVTLSCSPISGHRSVSWYQQTPGQGLQFLFEYFSETQRNKGNFPGRFSGRQFSNSRSEMNVSTLELGDSALYLCASSLVGRATNEKLFFGSGTQLSVL.

CDR3 in DNA: TGTGCCAGCAGTTACCGGAGGGGGGGAATAGAGACCCAGTACTTC. Protein sequence: CASSYRRGGIETQYF. V usage is TRBV6-7 and J usage is TRBJ2-5, with D possibly matching TRBD2 (7 bases). TRBV6-7 is marked as an open reading frame, function uncertain. The CDR3 totals 15 residues. Trimming stripped 2 bases from V and 4 bases from J, with 14 bases between.

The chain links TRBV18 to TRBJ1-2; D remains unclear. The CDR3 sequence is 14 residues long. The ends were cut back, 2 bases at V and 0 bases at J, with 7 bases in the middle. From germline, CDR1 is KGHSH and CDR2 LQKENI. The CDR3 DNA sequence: TGTGCCAGCTCACCAGGCAGGTCTAACTATGGCTACACCTTC. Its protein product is CASSPGRSNYGYTF.

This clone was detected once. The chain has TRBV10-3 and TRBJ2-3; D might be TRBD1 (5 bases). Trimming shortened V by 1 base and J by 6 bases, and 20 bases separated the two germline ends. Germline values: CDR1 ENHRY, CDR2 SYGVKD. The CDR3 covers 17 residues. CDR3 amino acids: CAISEWGTISTPDTQYF. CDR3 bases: TGTGCCATCAGTGAGTGGGGCACTATTTCCACCCCCGATACGCAGTATTTT.

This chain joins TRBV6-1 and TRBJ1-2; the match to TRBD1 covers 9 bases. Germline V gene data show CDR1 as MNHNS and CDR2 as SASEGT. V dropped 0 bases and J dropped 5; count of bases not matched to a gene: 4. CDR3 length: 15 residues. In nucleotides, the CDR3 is TGTGCCAGCAGTGAAGCGACAGGGGGACCTTATGGCTACACCTTC. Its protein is CASSEATGGPYGYTF.

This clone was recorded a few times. CDR3 DNA: TGCGCCAGCAGCTTGGTTCAGGGTTCGGGCACCGGGGAGCTGTTTTTT. It encodes CASSLVQGSGTGELFF. The chain has TRBV5-1 and TRBJ2-2, with D possibly TRBD1 on 5 matching bases. V lost 0 bases, J lost 4 bases, and 13 bases lay in between. Germline CDR1 is SGHRS and CDR2 is YFSETQ. The length of the CDR3 is 16 residues. The variable domain in full, with the rest retrieved from reference TRBV5-1 and TRBJ2-2, is KAGVTQTPRYLIKTRGQQVTLSCSPISGHRSVSWYQQTPGQGLQFLFEYFSETQRNKGNFPGRFSGRQFSNSRSEMNVSTLELGDSALYLCASSLVQGSGTGELFFGEGSRLTVL.

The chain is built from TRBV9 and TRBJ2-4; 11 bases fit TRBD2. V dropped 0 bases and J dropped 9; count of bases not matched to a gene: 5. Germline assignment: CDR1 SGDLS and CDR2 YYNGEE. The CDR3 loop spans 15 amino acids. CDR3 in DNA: TGTGCCAGCAGCGTAGTAGAACTAGCGGGAGCCATTCAGTACTTC. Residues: CASSVVELAGAIQYF. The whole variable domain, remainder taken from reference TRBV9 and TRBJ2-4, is DSGVTQTPKHLITATGQRVTLRCSPRSGDLSVYWYQQSLDQGLQFLIQYYNGEERAKGNILERFSAQQFPDLHSELNLSSLELGDSALYFCASSVVELAGAIQYFGAGTRLSVL.

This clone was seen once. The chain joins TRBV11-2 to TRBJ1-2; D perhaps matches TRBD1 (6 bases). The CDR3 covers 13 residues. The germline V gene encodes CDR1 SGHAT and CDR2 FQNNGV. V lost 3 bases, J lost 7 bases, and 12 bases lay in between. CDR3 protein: CASSLGTGTGYTF. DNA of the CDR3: TGTGCCAGCAGCTTGGGCACAGGGACTGGCTACACCTTC.

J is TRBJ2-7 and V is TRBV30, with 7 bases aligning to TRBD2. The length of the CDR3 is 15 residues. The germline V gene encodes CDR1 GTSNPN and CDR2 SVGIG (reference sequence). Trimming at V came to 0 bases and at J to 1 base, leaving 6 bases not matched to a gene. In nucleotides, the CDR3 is TGTGCCTGGAGTGTTGTGGGGGGGATATCCTACGAGCAGTACTTC. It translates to CAWSVVGGISYEQYF. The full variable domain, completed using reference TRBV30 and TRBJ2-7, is SQTIHQWPATLVQPVGSPLSLECTVEGTSNPNLYWYRQAAGRGLQLLFYSVGIGQISSEVPQNLSASRPQDRQFILSSKKLLLSDSGFYLCAWSVVGGISYEQYFGPGTRLTVT.

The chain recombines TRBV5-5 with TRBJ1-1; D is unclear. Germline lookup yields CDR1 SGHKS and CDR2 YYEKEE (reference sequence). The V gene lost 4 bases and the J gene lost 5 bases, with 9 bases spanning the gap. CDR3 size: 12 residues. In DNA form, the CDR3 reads TGTGCCAGCAGCAATGCGCGTACTGAAGCTTTCTTT. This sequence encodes CASSNARTEAFF.

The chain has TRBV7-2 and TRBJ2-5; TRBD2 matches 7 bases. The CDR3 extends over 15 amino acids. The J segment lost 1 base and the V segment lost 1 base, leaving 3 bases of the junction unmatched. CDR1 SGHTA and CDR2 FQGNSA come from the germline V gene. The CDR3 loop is CASSLGGGIQETQYF. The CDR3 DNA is TGTGCCAGCAGCTTAGGGGGAGGGATCCAAGAGACCCAGTACTTC.

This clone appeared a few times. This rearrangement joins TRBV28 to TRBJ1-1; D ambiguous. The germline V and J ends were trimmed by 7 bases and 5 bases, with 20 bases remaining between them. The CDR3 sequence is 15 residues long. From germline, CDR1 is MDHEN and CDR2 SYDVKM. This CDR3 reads CASTSPTAGRTEAFF. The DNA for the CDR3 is TGTGCCAGCACCTCCCCAACGGCAGGTCGAACTGAAGCTTTCTTT.

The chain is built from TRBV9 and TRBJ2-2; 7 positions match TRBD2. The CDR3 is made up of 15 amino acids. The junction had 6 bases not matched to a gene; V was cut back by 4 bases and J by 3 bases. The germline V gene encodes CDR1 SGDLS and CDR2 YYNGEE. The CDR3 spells CASSLRDYHTGELFF. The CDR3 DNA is TGTGCCAGCAGCCTGCGGGACTACCACACCGGGGAGCTGTTTTTT.

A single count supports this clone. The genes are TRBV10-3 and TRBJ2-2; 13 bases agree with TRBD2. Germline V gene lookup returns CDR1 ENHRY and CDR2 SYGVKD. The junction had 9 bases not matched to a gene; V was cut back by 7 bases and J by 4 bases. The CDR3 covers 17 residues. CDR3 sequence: CAITRTSGRAATGELFF. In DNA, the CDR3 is TGTGCCATCACAAGGACTAGCGGGAGAGCGGCCACCGGGGAGCTGTTTTTT.

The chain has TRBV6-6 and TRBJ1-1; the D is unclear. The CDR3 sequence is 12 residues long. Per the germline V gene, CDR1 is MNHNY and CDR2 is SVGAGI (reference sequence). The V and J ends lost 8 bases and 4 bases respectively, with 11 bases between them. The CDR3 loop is CASGLRSTEAFF. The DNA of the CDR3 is TGTGCCAGCGGGCTAAGGTCCACTGAAGCTTTCTTT.

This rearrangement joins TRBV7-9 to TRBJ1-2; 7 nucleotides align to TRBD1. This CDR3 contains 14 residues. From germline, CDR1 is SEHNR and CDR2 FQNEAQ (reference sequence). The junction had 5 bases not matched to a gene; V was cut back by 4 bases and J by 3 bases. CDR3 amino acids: CASSSGQKYYGYTF. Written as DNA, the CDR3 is TGTGCCAGCAGCTCGGGACAGAAATACTATGGCTACACCTTC.

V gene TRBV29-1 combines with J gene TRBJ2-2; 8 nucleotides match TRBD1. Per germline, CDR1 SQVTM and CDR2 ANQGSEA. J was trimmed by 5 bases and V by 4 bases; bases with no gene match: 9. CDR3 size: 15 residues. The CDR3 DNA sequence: TGCAGCGTTGCTTCCGGGACAGGCCTAACCGGGGAGCTGTTTTTT. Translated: CSVASGTGLTGELFF.

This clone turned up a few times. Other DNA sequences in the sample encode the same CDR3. Here the CDR3 reads CASSSGQGATGELFF. DNA for the CDR3: TGCGCCAGCAGCTCGGGACAGGGGGCCACCGGGGAGCTGTTTTTT. The chain couples TRBV5-1 to TRBJ2-2; 12 nucleotides match TRBD1. Per the germline V gene, CDR1 is SGHRS and CDR2 is YFSETQ. This CDR3 contains 15 residues. The junction had 1 base not matched to a gene; V was cut back by 3 bases and J by 4 bases.

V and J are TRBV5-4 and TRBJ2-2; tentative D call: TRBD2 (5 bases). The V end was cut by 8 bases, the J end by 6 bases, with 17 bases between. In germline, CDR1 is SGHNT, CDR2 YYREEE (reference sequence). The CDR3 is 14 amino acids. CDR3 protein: CASASGNGSGELFF. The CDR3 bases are TGTGCCAGTGCGTCGGGAAACGGATCCGGGGAGCTGTTTTTT.

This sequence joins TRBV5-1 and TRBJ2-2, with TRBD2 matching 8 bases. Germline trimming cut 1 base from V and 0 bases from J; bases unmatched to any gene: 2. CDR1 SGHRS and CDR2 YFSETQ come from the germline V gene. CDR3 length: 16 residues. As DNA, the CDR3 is TGCGCCAGCAGCTTGTTAGCGGGGTCGAACACCGGGGAGCTGTTTTTT. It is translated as CASSLLAGSNTGELFF.

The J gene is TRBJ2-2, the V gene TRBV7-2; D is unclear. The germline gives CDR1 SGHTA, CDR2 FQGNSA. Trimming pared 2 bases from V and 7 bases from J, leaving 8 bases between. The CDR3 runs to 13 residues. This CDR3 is CASSLPAYGELFF. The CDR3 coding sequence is TGTGCCAGCAGCTTACCTGCCTACGGGGAGCTGTTTTTT.

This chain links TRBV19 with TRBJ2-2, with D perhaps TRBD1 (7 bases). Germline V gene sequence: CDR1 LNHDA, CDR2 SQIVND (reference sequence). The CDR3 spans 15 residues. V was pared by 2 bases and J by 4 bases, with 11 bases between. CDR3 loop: CASSIRQGGTGELFF. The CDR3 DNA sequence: TGTGCCAGTAGTATACGGCAGGGGGGCACCGGGGAGCTGTTTTTT.

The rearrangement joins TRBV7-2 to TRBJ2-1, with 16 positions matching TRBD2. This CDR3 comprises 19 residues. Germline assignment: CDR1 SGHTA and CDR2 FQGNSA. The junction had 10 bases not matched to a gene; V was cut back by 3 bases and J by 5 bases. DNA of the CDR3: TGTGCCAGCAGCTTCTACCCGGGACTAGCGGGAGGGCCTGACAATGAGCAGTTCTTC. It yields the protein CASSFYPGLAGGPDNEQFF.

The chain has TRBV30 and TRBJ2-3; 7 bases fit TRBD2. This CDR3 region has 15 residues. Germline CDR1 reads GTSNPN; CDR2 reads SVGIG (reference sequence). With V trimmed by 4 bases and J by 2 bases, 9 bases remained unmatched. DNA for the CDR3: TGTGCCTGGAATCGTCGGGGGGTTTACACAGATACGCAGTATTTT. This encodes CAWNRRGVYTDTQYF. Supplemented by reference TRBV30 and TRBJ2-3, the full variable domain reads SQTIHQWPATLVQPVGSPLSLECTVEGTSNPNLYWYRQAAGRGLQLLFYSVGIGQISSEVPQNLSASRPQDRQFILSSKKLLLSDSGFYLCAWNRRGVYTDTQYFGPGTRLTVL.

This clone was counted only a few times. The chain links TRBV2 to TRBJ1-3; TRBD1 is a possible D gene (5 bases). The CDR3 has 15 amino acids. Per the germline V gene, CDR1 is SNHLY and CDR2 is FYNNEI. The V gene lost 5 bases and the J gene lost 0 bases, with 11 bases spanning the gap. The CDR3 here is CASSLDISSGNTIYF. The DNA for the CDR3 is TGTGCCAGCAGTTTGGACATAAGCTCTGGAAACACCATATATTTT.

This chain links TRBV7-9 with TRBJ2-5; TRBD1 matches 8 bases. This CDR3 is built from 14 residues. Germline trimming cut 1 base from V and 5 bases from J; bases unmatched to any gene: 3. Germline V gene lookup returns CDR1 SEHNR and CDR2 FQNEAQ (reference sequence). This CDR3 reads CASSLDQGAETQYF. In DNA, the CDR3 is TGTGCCAGCAGCTTAGATCAGGGGGCTGAGACCCAGTACTTC.

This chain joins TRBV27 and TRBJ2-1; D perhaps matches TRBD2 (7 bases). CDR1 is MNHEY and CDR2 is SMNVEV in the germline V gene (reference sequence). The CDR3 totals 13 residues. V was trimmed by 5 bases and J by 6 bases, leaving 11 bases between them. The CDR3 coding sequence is TGTGCCAGCAGTCAGGGGAGGGGCAATGAGCAGTTCTTC. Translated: CASSQGRGNEQFF.